The present TCR beta chain was sequenced within a study of blood T cell repertoires in COVID-19. Overall study context: The origin of the acute and convalescent COVID-19 samples was the United States, Italy and Spain. Sample material is recorded as cDNA or gDNA derived from T cells, B-cell-depleted T cells, or PBMCs.

Source study methods: Counts of nucleated cells, estimated from reference gene primer amplification, were obtained. The assay was immunoSEQ multiplex PCR, and TCRdb's table has in-frame clones only and misses some. Clone size and the V and J calls come from that table; the DNA yielded D and trimming. This sample carries around 200,000 clones, over 70% of them seen once, and the ten largest clones take less than 7%. V lost 4 bases, J lost 0 bases, and 7 bases lay in between. Germline values: CDR1 MNHEY, CDR2 SMNVEV (reference sequence). The CDR3 is made up of 13 amino acids. The sample holds one count of this clone. This sample also contains other DNA sequences that code for the same CDR3.

The rearrangement joins TRBV27 to TRBJ2-7; D gene unclear. The sequenced sample was peripheral blood. The sequence derives from a woman aged 65 to 85 with acute or convalescent COVID-19. The CDR3 loop is CASSSPLSYEQYF. The CDR3 bases are TGTGCCAGCAGTTCCCCACTCTCCTACGAGCAGTACTTC.